The clone carrying this TCR beta chain was observed a few times. The sample originates from a study of patients and donors after allogeneic stem cell transplantation. TCRdb recomputed calls from the RT-PCR reads with MiXCR, one row per CDR3 protein. The data contain over 400,000 distinct CDR3 sequences, 15% to 20% of them seen just once; the ten biggest clones take up around 7.9%. The clonotype originates from a human donor who was either an allogeneic HSCT recipient or a stem cell or donor lymphocyte infusion donor (not recorded which). It is not recorded whose cells these are; they may come from a transplant donor. Sequences were obtained from blood, either unsorted or a sorted T cell fraction (not recorded which).

CDR3 amino acids: CASSPSPSGRANEQFF. The DNA of the CDR3 is TGTGCCAGCAGCCCATCCCCGAGCGGGAGGGCCAATGAGCAGTTCTTC. The chain links TRBV9 to TRBJ2-1; 10 nucleotides line up with TRBD2. V dropped 4 bases and J dropped 6; count of bases not matched to a gene: 10. Germline loops: CDR1 SGDLS, CDR2 YYNGEE. The CDR3 has 16 amino acids.